Given below is one T cell receptor beta chain in context. Antigen specificity is unknown. TCRdb independently ran MiXCR on the 5' RACE reads; one entry per CDR3 protein. The sample carries more than 600,000 distinct CDR3 sequences, around a fifth recorded once. The data were obtained in a study of CD8 T cells in ankylosing spondylitis. Study-level results: There was a TCR beta motif, made of 7 or 8 highly homologous variants, that appeared characteristic of ankylosing spondylitis blood.

CDR1 is SGHVS, CDR2 FNYEAQ, per germline. This CDR3 is built from 13 residues. Trimming cost V 3 bases and J 5 bases, with 8 bases left between them. This clonotype was obtained from a male donor with ankylosing spondylitis. The chain recombines TRBV7-6 with TRBJ1-5; no firm D call. The sample consisted of blood, either unsorted or a sorted T cell fraction (not recorded which). The CDR3 region has the DNA TGTGCCAGCAGCTTTGGAATAGATCAGCCCCAGCATTTT. Its translation is CASSFGIDQPQHF.